This paragraph reports one TCR beta chain. As yet, its antigen is unknown. These data originate in a study of T cell responses to AZD1222 COVID-19 vaccine. Study-wide points: Donors in the cohort were predominantly white British and more often female, and clonal diversity was possibly underestimated. Spike was spanned by vaccine-associated CD4 TCRs, which were dominant at 160-218 and 743-854.

The CDR3 runs 14 residues. Germline trimming cut 6 bases from V and 4 bases from J; bases unmatched to any gene: 5. Germline V gene lookup returns CDR1 LGHNA and CDR2 YNFKEQ. Measured with immunoSEQ multiplex PCR; TCRdb has only the in-frame clones, and not every one. Among under 35,000 clones listed, 88% were seen once. Pooled samples include second doses given at about 4 or 12 weeks. The sequence derives from an adult who received the AZD1222 COVID-19 vaccine. The rearrangement uses TRBV4-2 and TRBJ1-2, with TRBD1 matching over 10 bases. The input for sequencing was peripheral blood, taken 28 days after the second AZD1222 dose. The CDR3 spells CASRGDRGSYGYTF. CDR3 nucleotide sequence: TGTGCCAGCAGAGGGGACAGGGGATCCTATGGCTACACCTTC.